One and the same sample provided the 21 T cell receptor beta chains below, sequenced in a study of blood T cells in healthy people across ages. A second roughly 6 to 12 cycle PCR used barcoded and J-beta primers. MiXCR, applied by TCRdb to the 5' RACE reads, yields one record per CDR3 protein. The sample has 700,000 to 900,000 distinct CDR3 sequences, roughly 25% seen once. These data were also filed under a second study, of T cells of mothers and their children.

The sample consisted of blood. Receptors originate from a boy aged 5-17 years in good health.

The gene calls are TRBV7-2 and TRBJ2-7; possibly TRBD2 for D (5 bases). Trimming removed 0 bases at V and 2 bases at J, with 14 bases between. Germline V gene sequence: CDR1 SGHTA, CDR2 FQGNSA. The CDR3 loop spans 16 amino acids. The CDR3: CASSLAGSGPTYEQYF. In nucleotides, the CDR3 is TGTGCCAGCAGCTTAGCGGGGAGTGGACCTACCTACGAGCAGTACTTC.

This clonotype has a handful of counts. V is TRBV5-1 and J is TRBJ2-2; 11 positions agree with TRBD1. Germline CDR1 SGHRS, CDR2 YFSETQ. This CDR3 contains 14 residues. With 4 bases clipped from V and 13 bases from J, the junction kept 9 bases outside the gene matches. The CDR3 reads CASSAGTGGLALFF. DNA of the CDR3: TGCGCCAGCAGCGCCGGGACAGGGGGACTTGCGCTGTTTTTT.

This clonotype has ten or more counts. This chain links TRBV20-1 with TRBJ2-7; 10 bases line up with TRBD2. The CDR3 sequence is 14 residues long. The germline V gene has CDR1 DFQATT and CDR2 SNEGSKA (reference sequence). DNA for the CDR3: TGCAGCGCTTTAACTAGCGGGGCTACCTACGAGCAGTACTTC. Its protein product is CSALTSGATYEQYF.

The chain recombines TRBV3-1 with TRBJ2-5; the D gene is possibly TRBD2 (6 bases). Germline V gene sequence: CDR1 LGHDT, CDR2 YNNKEL (reference sequence). The CDR3 runs 15 residues. With 3 bases removed from V and 1 base from J, the gap between germline ends came to 12 bases. The CDR3 nucleotides read TGTGCCAGCAGCCAGCCGGGGGAGCCCCAAGAGACCCAGTACTTC. Its translation: CASSQPGEPQETQYF.

The chain is built from TRBV2 and TRBJ2-5; 9 bases agree with TRBD1. The length of the CDR3 is 16 residues. V lost 1 base and J lost 6; bases outside the gene matches: 9. Germline lookup yields CDR1 SNHLY and CDR2 FYNNEI. The CDR3 reads CASSEGTGTGWKTQYF. The CDR3 DNA reads TGTGCCAGCAGTGAAGGGACCGGGACAGGGTGGAAGACCCAGTACTTC.

This clonotype showed up many times. This chain uses TRBV5-4 with TRBJ2-5; a weak D match, TRBD2 (6 bases). V shed 4 bases and J shed 1 base, with 11 bases lying between them. The CDR3 runs 14 residues. Germline CDR1 is SGHNT and CDR2 is YYREEE (reference sequence). The CDR3 protein is CASSPGTSQETQYF. The DNA for the CDR3 is TGTGCCAGCAGCCCCGGGACTTCCCAAGAGACCCAGTACTTC.

This clonotype appeared a few times. This chain connects TRBV5-1 to TRBJ1-4; D ambiguous. The CDR3 totals 13 residues. In germline, CDR1 is SGHRS, CDR2 YFSETQ. V was trimmed by 4 bases and J by 5 bases, leaving 9 bases between them. CDR3 sequence: CASSEAANEKLFF. The CDR3 region has the DNA TGCGCCAGCAGCGAGGCAGCGAATGAAAAACTGTTTTTT.

Turning to this clonotype: This CDR3 fails to terminate in the conserved phenylalanine or tryptophan, so it likely reflects a read error. This chain joins TRBV7-3 and TRBJ2-4, with 10 bases fitting TRBD1. CDR1 SGHTA and CDR2 FQGTGA come from the germline V gene. The V gene end was trimmed by 2 bases and the J gene end by 1 base; junction bases not matched to a gene: 2. The CDR3 is 16 residues long. CDR3 amino acids: CASSLGQGGAKNIQYS. The CDR3 region has the DNA TGTGCCAGCAGCTTAGGACAGGGGGGGGCCAAAAACATTCAGTACTCC.

The chain joins TRBV5-1 to TRBJ2-2; D is possibly TRBD1 (6 bases). CDR1 SGHRS and CDR2 YFSETQ come from the germline V gene. The CDR3 is 17 residues long. V dropped 0 bases and J dropped 0 bases, with 12 bases sitting between them. The CDR3 reads CASSLGEDRSNTGELFF. In nucleotides, the CDR3 is TGCGCCAGCAGCTTGGGGGAAGACAGGTCGAACACCGGGGAGCTGTTTTTT.

V is TRBV5-1 and J is TRBJ1-1; a weak D match, TRBD1 (6 bases). The CDR3 extends over 16 amino acids. CDR1 SGHRS and CDR2 YFSETQ come from the germline V gene. Trimming removed 3 bases at V and 6 bases at J, with 21 bases between. CDR3 residues: CASSSEPGAGLAEAFF. The CDR3 nucleotides are TGCGCCAGCAGCTCGGAACCAGGGGCCGGACTGGCTGAAGCTTTCTTT.

This clonotype was detected only a few times. This chain connects TRBV27 to TRBJ2-3; 12 nucleotides align to TRBD2. The CDR3 spans 16 residues. In germline, CDR1 is MNHEY, CDR2 SMNVEV (reference sequence). J lost 1 base, V lost 3 bases, and 2 bases had no gene match. Here the CDR3 DNA reads TGTGCCAGCAGTTTCAGACTAGCGGGGGGCACAGATACGCAGTATTTT. It encodes CASSFRLAGGTDTQYF.

The V call is TRBV6-5, the J call TRBJ1-2; 7 nucleotides line up with TRBD1. With V trimmed by 2 bases and J by 2 bases, 11 bases remained unmatched. Germline V lookup: CDR1 MNHEY, CDR2 SVGAGI. This CDR3 contains 17 residues. The CDR3 here is CASSYREKTGSNYGYTF. The CDR3 DNA sequence: TGTGCCAGCAGTTACCGGGAGAAGACAGGGTCCAACTATGGCTACACCTTC.

V and J are TRBV6-5 and TRBJ2-7; D not certain. Germline V CDR1 and CDR2: MNHEY, SVGAGI. The length of the CDR3 is 15 residues. The germline V and J ends were trimmed by 1 base and 4 bases, with 14 bases remaining between them. The CDR3 here is CASSYLPAAPYEQYF. In DNA, the CDR3 is TGTGCCAGCAGTTACTTGCCTGCGGCACCTTACGAGCAGTACTTC.

This clonotype was counted only a few times. The J gene is TRBJ2-7, the V gene TRBV7-8; D not certain. V dropped 5 bases and J dropped 1 base, with 12 bases sitting between them. The CDR3 loop spans 14 amino acids. Germline lookup yields CDR1 SGHVS and CDR2 FQNEAQ. As DNA, the CDR3 is TGTGCCAGCAGCACTGGGGTCGATTCCTACGAGCAGTACTTC. The encoded protein is CASSTGVDSYEQYF.

In the case of this clonotype: At one end the junction does not follow the germline gene, possibly because of a read error. The CDR3 loop is CASSLGPGTGETRYF. The CDR3 DNA reads as TGCGCCAGCAGCTTAGGGCCTGGGACAGGGGAGACCCGGTACTTC. V is TRBV5-1 and J is TRBJ2-5, with 10 bases aligning to TRBD1. Germline CDR1 is SGHRS and CDR2 is YFSETQ. This CDR3 comprises 15 residues.

The chain joins TRBV28 to TRBJ2-7; 8 bases line up with TRBD2. The V segment lost 10 bases and the J segment 3 bases; nucleotides outside the gene matches: 8. CDR3 length: 13 residues. Per germline, CDR1 MDHEN and CDR2 SYDVKM. The CDR3, as DNA: TGTGCCACCGGGAGCGGGGGCCTCTACGAGCAGTACTTC. The encoded protein is CATGSGGLYEQYF.

DNA of the CDR3: TGTGCCAGCAGCCAGACAGGGGTAAATCAGCCCCAGCATTTT. This sequence encodes CASSQTGVNQPQHF. The chain couples TRBV3-1 to TRBJ1-5; 8 bases match TRBD1. Per the germline V gene, CDR1 is LGHDT and CDR2 is YNNKEL (reference sequence). The CDR3 is 14 amino acids. V lost 3 bases and J lost 4; bases outside the gene matches: 2.

This clonotype was seen more than once but under ten times. V is TRBV9 and J is TRBJ2-1; perhaps TRBD2 as D (5 bases). The DNA matches TRBJ2-7 better at its end, which makes the J call doubtful. This CDR3 is 14 amino acids long. From germline, CDR1 is SGDLS and CDR2 YYNGEE. CDR3 nucleotides: TGTGCCAGCAGCACGAGCGGAAGCCCCTACGAGCAGTACTTC. Its translation: CASSTSGSPYEQYF.

This clonotype was seen more than once but under ten times. V and J are TRBV20-1 and TRBJ2-3; weak D call: TRBD1 (6 bases). Trimming removed 0 bases at V and 3 bases at J, with 19 bases between. CDR3 length: 17 residues. Germline V CDR1 and CDR2: DFQATT, SNEGSKA (reference sequence). The CDR3 here is CSARDPNQQGLTDTQYF. The DNA of the CDR3 is TGCAGTGCTAGAGATCCGAACCAACAGGGTCTAACAGATACGCAGTATTTT.

CDR3 sequence: CASSLPSGWAGFSGANVLTF. For the CDR3, the DNA is TGCGCCAGCAGCTTACCTAGCGGCTGGGCGGGGTTCTCTGGGGCCAACGTCCTGACTTTC. V is TRBV5-1 and J is TRBJ2-6, with 7 bases aligning to TRBD2. The CDR3 covers 20 residues. With 2 bases clipped from V and 0 bases from J, the junction kept 14 bases outside the gene matches. CDR1 is SGHRS and CDR2 is YFSETQ in the germline V gene. The full variable domain, rest sourced from reference TRBV5-1 and TRBJ2-6, is KAGVTQTPRYLIKTRGQQVTLSCSPISGHRSVSWYQQTPGQGLQFLFEYFSETQRNKGNFPGRFSGRQFSNSRSEMNVSTLELGDSALYLCASSLPSGWAGFSGANVLTFGAGSRLTVL.

V usage is TRBV28 and J usage is TRBJ2-1; TRBD1 matches at 8 bases. V lost 6 bases and J lost 1; bases outside the gene matches: 11. Germline V CDR1 and CDR2: MDHEN, SYDVKM. The CDR3 covers 17 residues. The CDR3 coding sequence is TGTGCCAGCAGAACTTTGCGGGACAGGAGGTCCTACAATGAGCAGTTCTTC. It yields the protein CASRTLRDRRSYNEQFF.